Below, 32 T cell receptor beta chains from the same sample are listed, as sequenced in a study of T-cell reconstitution after alpha-beta-depleted transplantation in children. For TCRbeta, the library was prepared with unique molecular identifiers. TCRdb redid the calling of the PCR reads with MiXCR, one entry per CDR3 protein. Of 500,000 to 650,000 distinct CDR3 sequences in the sample, 13% were seen once. Sequences were derived from PBMCs, mostly from graft donor cells, sampled 360 days after TCRalphabeta/CD19-depleted stem cell transplant. The receptor set was obtained from a male patient between 10 and 17 years old who had a stem cell transplant for acute myeloid leukemia, so the T cells may come from the graft donor.

This clonotype was counted a few times. J is TRBJ2-5 and V is TRBV5-4, with 8 bases that match TRBD1. Germline trimming cut 1 base from V and 4 bases from J; bases unmatched to any gene: 3. The CDR3 is 14 amino acids. Germline V CDR1 and CDR2: SGHNT, YYREEE (reference sequence). Written as DNA, the CDR3 is TGTGCCAGCAGCTTGTCAGGGGGCCTAGAGACCCAGTACTTC. This translates into CASSLSGGLETQYF.

This clonotype was found a few times. The gene calls are TRBV6-5 and TRBJ2-1; tentative D call: TRBD1 (6 bases). The V gene's germline CDR1 is MNHEY and CDR2 SVGAGI. V lost 1 base and J lost 4, with 17 bases in between. The length of the CDR3 is 17 residues. The CDR3 coding sequence is TGTGCCAGCAGTTACTGGCAGGGTCAAGGGGGTTACAATGAGCAGTTCTTC. It codes for CASSYWQGQGGYNEQFF.

This clonotype was recorded a few times. The chain is built from TRBV6-5 and TRBJ2-3; D is perhaps TRBD2 (5 bases). V lost 1 base, J lost 0 bases, and 11 bases lay in between. CDR1 and CDR2 (germline): MNHEY, SVGAGI. CDR3 size: 16 residues. CDR3: CASSYFVGASTDTQYF. The CDR3, as DNA: TGTGCCAGCAGTTACTTCGTGGGAGCTAGCACAGATACGCAGTATTTT.

Only a few counts were recorded for this clonotype. The chain is built from TRBV7-3 and TRBJ2-2, with no clear D. The germline V gene encodes CDR1 SGHTA and CDR2 FQGTGA. V lost 0 bases and J lost 2, with 7 bases in between. The CDR3 runs 15 residues. CDR3 DNA sequence: TGTGCCAGCAGCTTAACCAGGCACAACACCGGGGAGCTGTTTTTT. It specifies CASSLTRHNTGELFF. The variable domain in full, with the rest retrieved from reference TRBV7-3 and TRBJ2-2, is GAGVSQTPSNKVTEKGKYVELRCDPISGHTALYWYRQSLGQGPEFLIYFQGTGAADDSGLPNDRFFAVRPEGSVSTLKIQRTERGDSAVYLCASSLTRHNTGELFFGEGSRLTVL.

The chain couples TRBV19 to TRBJ2-7; D is possibly TRBD2 (6 bases). The CDR3 is 12 residues long. Trimming took off 8 bases at V and 2 bases at J, with 10 bases between the two ends. Germline values: CDR1 LNHDA, CDR2 SQIVND (reference sequence). CDR3 sequence reads: CASGRMTYEQYF. In DNA, the CDR3 is TGTGCCAGTGGGAGGATGACCTACGAGCAGTACTTC.

This clonotype was counted only a few times. The V and J genes are TRBV19 and TRBJ2-2; the match to TRBD1 covers 7 bases. V was clipped by 4 bases and J by 5 bases; unmatched bases: 7. From germline, CDR1 is LNHDA and CDR2 SQIVND (reference sequence). The CDR3 is 15 residues long. The CDR3 region has the DNA TGTGCCAGTAGTACTACAGGGGCGAGGACCGGGGAGCTGTTTTTT. Translation gives CASSTTGARTGELFF. Filled out from reference TRBV19 and TRBJ2-2, the complete variable domain reads DGGITQSPKYLFRKEGQNVTLSCEQNLNHDAMYWYRQDPGQGLRLIYYSQIVNDFQKGDIAEGYSVSREKKESFPLTVTSAQKNPTAFYLCASSTTGARTGELFFGEGSRLTVL.

This clonotype has only a few counts. CDR3 protein: CSYVGQTPGPQHF. CDR3 in DNA: TGCAGCTATGTAGGGCAGACCCCAGGGCCCCAGCATTTT. J is TRBJ1-5 and V is TRBV29-1; D is ambiguous. The germline CDR1 and CDR2 sequences are SQVTM and ANQGSEA. The CDR3 extends over 13 amino acids. V shed 8 bases and J shed 9 bases, with 20 bases lying between them. The entire variable domain, with the rest obtained from reference TRBV29-1 and TRBJ1-5, is as follows: SAVISQKPSRDICQRGTSLTIQCQVDSQVTMMFWYRQQPGQSLTLIATANQGSEATYESGFVIDKFPISRPNLTFSTLTVSNMSPEDSSIYLCSYVGQTPGPQHFGDGTRLSIL.

At least ten counts were recorded for this clonotype. The chain joins TRBV20-1 to TRBJ2-5; D gene unclear. CDR1 is DFQATT, CDR2 SNEGSKA, per germline (reference sequence). V was pared by 3 bases and J by 4 bases, with 18 bases between. The CDR3 is 15 residues long. The CDR3 nucleotides read TGCAGTGCTAGCTCGGGCGTACCTGGGCCAGAGACCCAGTACTTC. As protein: CSASSGVPGPETQYF.

This clonotype was seen more than once but under ten times. The chain combines TRBV7-3 with TRBJ2-1; 9 bases match TRBD1. The CDR3 runs 16 residues. Germline loops: CDR1 SGHTA, CDR2 FQGTGA. Trimming cost V 4 bases and J 8 bases; bases outside gene matches: 12. The DNA for the CDR3 is TGTGCCAGCAGCTCTCGGACAGGGGAGCGTAGGGATGAGCAGTTCTTC. It codes for CASSSRTGERRDEQFF.

This clonotype was seen ten or more times. V and J are TRBV29-1 and TRBJ2-7; 10 bases align to TRBD1. Germline-derived CDR1 and CDR2 are SQVTM and ANQGSEA. J lost 2 bases, V lost 6 bases, and 4 bases had no gene match. The CDR3 consists of 13 residues. Here the CDR3 DNA reads TGCAGCGTCCTCGGGACAGGGGCCTACGAGCAGTACTTC. It specifies CSVLGTGAYEQYF.

J is TRBJ2-1 and V is TRBV7-8; D call uncertain. The germline V gene encodes CDR1 SGHVS and CDR2 FQNEAQ. V was pared by 1 base and J by 6 bases, with 10 bases between. The CDR3 length is 14 residues. The DNA of the CDR3 is TGTGCCAGCAGCTTAGAGGGTTGGGGCAATGAGCAGTTCTTC. This translates into CASSLEGWGNEQFF.

The table lists this clonotype with a few counts. The V call is TRBV4-3, the J call TRBJ2-1; the D gene is possibly TRBD2 (6 bases). V was clipped by 3 bases and J by 3 bases, with 18 bases between them. CDR1 is LGHNA, CDR2 YSLEER, per germline. The CDR3 totals 17 residues. CDR3 sequence reads: CASSHALGGAGYNEQFF. CDR3 nucleotide sequence: TGCGCCAGCAGCCACGCCCTGGGGGGTGCGGGCTACAATGAGCAGTTCTTC.

This clonotype was counted between two and nine times. The V gene is TRBV18, the J gene TRBJ2-7; TRBD2 aligns across 14 bases. Germline lookup yields CDR1 KGHSH and CDR2 LQKENI. The CDR3 length is 16 residues. With 6 bases clipped from V and 5 bases from J, the junction kept 9 bases outside the gene matches. The CDR3 sequence: CASSRRLAGGPDEQYF. The CDR3 DNA follows: TGTGCCAGCTCTCGAAGACTAGCGGGAGGGCCTGACGAGCAGTACTTC.

The chain joins TRBV19 to TRBJ2-1, with D maybe TRBD2 (6 bases). Deletions cut 3 bases from V and 6 bases from J, with 15 bases between. The CDR3 loop spans 15 amino acids. Germline V gene data show CDR1 as LNHDA and CDR2 as SQIVND (reference sequence). The CDR3: CASSIGLAQINEQFF. The CDR3 DNA reads as TGTGCCAGTAGTATCGGTCTAGCGCAAATCAATGAGCAGTTCTTC.

The sample holds many counts of this clonotype. The V call is TRBV29-1, the J call TRBJ2-1; TRBD2 matches 14 bases. The CDR3 consists of 17 residues. CDR1 is SQVTM and CDR2 is ANQGSEA in the germline V gene. After removal of 4 bases from V and 9 bases from J, the junction contained 14 bases not matched to a gene. In DNA, the CDR3 is TGCAGCGTTGGGGGACTAGCGGGAGCCCTAAAAGGGGGTGAGCAGTTCTTC. It translates to CSVGGLAGALKGGEQFF.

This clonotype has at least ten counts. V gene TRBV7-6 combines with J gene TRBJ2-3; TRBD2 agrees at 10 bases. Trimming took 3 bases from V and 1 from J; bases not matched to a gene: 1. Germline assignment: CDR1 SGHVS and CDR2 FNYEAQ. The CDR3 sequence is 15 residues long. The CDR3 DNA follows: TGTGCCAGCAGCTTGGGGACTAGCGGCACAGATACGCAGTATTTT. This encodes CASSLGTSGTDTQYF. Using reference TRBV7-6 and TRBJ2-3 for the parts outside the CDR3, the full variable domain is GAGVSQSPRYKVTKRGQDVALRCDPISGHVSLYWYRQALGQGPEFLTYFNYEAQQDKSGLPNDRFSAERPEGSISTLTIQRTEQRDSAMYRCASSLGTSGTDTQYFGPGTRLTVL.

This chain uses TRBV28 with TRBJ2-3, with 7 bases lining up with TRBD2. CDR3 length: 14 residues. Germline V gives CDR1 MDHEN, CDR2 SYDVKM. V lost 5 bases to trimming and J lost 6 bases; unmatched junction nucleotides: 8. CDR3 sequence reads: CASSLVGRDDTQYF. The CDR3, as DNA: TGTGCCAGCAGTCTCGTGGGGAGGGACGATACGCAGTATTTT.

The chain carries TRBV5-6 and TRBJ1-2, with D hard to call. This CDR3 spans 13 amino acids. Germline V lookup: CDR1 SGHDT, CDR2 YYEEEE. Trimming removed 0 bases at V and 7 bases at J, with 10 bases between. The CDR3 sequence is CASSLEPYAGYTF. The CDR3 bases are TGTGCCAGCAGCTTGGAACCTTATGCTGGCTACACCTTC. The full variable domain, with the rest looked up from reference TRBV5-6 and TRBJ1-2, is DAGVTQSPTHLIKTRGQQVTLRCSPKSGHDTVSWYQQALGQGPQFIFQYYEEEERQRGNFPDRFSGHQFPNYSSELNVNALLLGDSALYLCASSLEPYAGYTFGSGTRLTVV.

This clonotype showed up just a few times. The chain links TRBV20-1 to TRBJ2-7; weak D call: TRBD1 (6 bases). Germline values: CDR1 DFQATT, CDR2 SNEGSKA (reference sequence). Trimming removed 0 bases from V and 3 bases from J, with 21 bases in between. This CDR3 is 17 amino acids long. CDR3: CSARDGGIWEIYYEQYF. The CDR3 DNA reads TGCAGTGCTAGAGATGGGGGCATCTGGGAGATCTACTACGAGCAGTACTTC.

The chain joins TRBV6-1 to TRBJ2-1, with TRBD1 as a possible D gene (5 bases). V shed 7 bases and J shed 2 bases, with 9 bases lying between them. The CDR3 is 13 amino acids. CDR1 is MNHNS and CDR2 is SASEGT in the germline V gene. CDR3 in amino acids: CASIRGPYNEQFF. CDR3 DNA: TGTGCCAGCATAAGGGGTCCCTACAATGAGCAGTTCTTC.

This clonotype has just a few counts. The rearrangement uses TRBV6-1 and TRBJ2-1, with 8 bases lining up with TRBD2. Germline CDR1 reads MNHNS; CDR2 reads SASEGT. The CDR3 totals 15 residues. The trim removed 5 bases at V and 2 bases at J, leaving 5 bases unmatched. CDR3 nucleotides: TGTGCCAGCAGTCGCGGGACTAGTCCCTACAATGAGCAGTTCTTC. Its protein is CASSRGTSPYNEQFF.

The chain has TRBV9 and TRBJ2-2, with 8 bases lining up with TRBD1. V lost 4 bases, J lost 3 bases, and 5 bases stayed unmatched. This CDR3 region has 15 residues. CDR1 is SGDLS, CDR2 YYNGEE, per germline. CDR3 protein: CASSKQGVDTGELFF. As DNA, the CDR3 is TGTGCCAGCAGCAAACAGGGGGTTGACACCGGGGAGCTGTTTTTT.

This clonotype has ten or more counts. The chain recombines TRBV7-9 with TRBJ2-3, with D maybe TRBD1 (5 bases). Germline V gives CDR1 SEHNR, CDR2 FQNEAQ (reference sequence). This CDR3 spans 14 amino acids. The V end was cut by 2 bases, the J end by 0 bases, with 6 bases between. CDR3 loop: CASSLRGSTDTQYF. The DNA for the CDR3 is TGTGCCAGCAGCTTAAGGGGAAGCACAGATACGCAGTATTTT.

This clonotype was seen only a few times. This chain links TRBV15 with TRBJ2-1, with TRBD2 identical over 15 bases. V trimming: 0 bases; J trimming: 7 bases; junction bases outside the gene matches: 16. The length of the CDR3 is 21 residues. Germline V gene lookup returns CDR1 LNHNV and CDR2 YYDKDF (reference sequence). The CDR3 here is CATSREASPGGLAGGVNEQFF. The CDR3 nucleotides read TGTGCCACCAGCAGAGAGGCTTCCCCTGGCGGACTAGCGGGAGGGGTAAATGAGCAGTTCTTC.

This clonotype was picked up a small number of times. The chain employs TRBV7-2 and TRBJ2-7; TRBD1 or TRBD2 may be the D gene (5 bases each). The CDR3 is 15 residues long. V was cut by 5 bases and J by 0 bases, with 14 bases left in between. Germline V gives CDR1 SGHTA, CDR2 FQGNSA. CDR3: CASSPGTDHSYEQYF. DNA for the CDR3: TGTGCCAGCAGCCCCGGGACGGACCACTCCTACGAGCAGTACTTC.

The rearrangement joins TRBV6-2 or TRBV6-3 to TRBJ2-2; the match to TRBD2 covers 14 bases. The germline gives CDR1 MNHEY, CDR2 SVGEGT. The V gene end was trimmed by 1 base and the J gene end by 4 bases; junction bases not matched to a gene: 14. CDR3 length: 21 residues. The DNA of the CDR3 is TGTGCCAGCAGTTACTGGGGCGGACGACTAGCGGGAGGGCCGGGCACCGGGGAGCTGTTTTTT. Translated: CASSYWGGRLAGGPGTGELFF.

This clonotype was counted at least ten times. The chain couples TRBV9 to TRBJ2-3, with 8 bases identical to TRBD2. The CDR3 consists of 16 residues. CDR1 is SGDLS, CDR2 YYNGEE, per germline. The ends lost 3 bases at V and 7 bases at J; junction bases unmatched: 13. CDR3 sequence reads: CASSERDSGSGNTQYF. CDR3 nucleotide sequence: TGTGCCAGCAGCGAGCGAGACAGCGGGAGTGGGAATACGCAGTATTTT.

The rearrangement uses TRBV6-2 or TRBV6-3 and TRBJ1-6; tentative D call: TRBD1 (6 bases). There are 14 residues in the CDR3. The ends were cut back, 8 bases at V and 1 base at J, with 9 bases in the middle. The V gene's germline CDR1 is MNHEY and CDR2 SVGEGT. The CDR3 DNA is TGTGCCAGCGGAAGGGGGTCCTATAATTCACCCCTCCACTTT. Protein sequence: CASGRGSYNSPLHF.

The chain uses TRBV28 and TRBJ2-5; weak D call: TRBD1 (7 bases). Germline CDR1 reads MDHEN; CDR2 reads SYDVKM. V lost 7 bases and J lost 5, with 23 bases in between. CDR3 length: 16 amino acids. CDR3 amino acids: CASIGTAPGLSETQYF. CDR3 nucleotides: TGTGCCAGCATAGGGACAGCTCCGGGACTCAGTGAGACCCAGTACTTC.

V gene TRBV20-1 combines with J gene TRBJ2-7, with 7 bases that match TRBD2. Germline-derived CDR1 and CDR2 are DFQATT and SNEGSKA (reference sequence). CDR3 size: 15 residues. Losses at the gene ends were 0 bases for V and 7 bases for J; bases not matched to a gene: 12. In nucleotides, the CDR3 is TGCAGTGCTAGAGATTGGGCGGGAGATTATTGGGAGCAGTACTTC. Its protein is CSARDWAGDYWEQYF.

The V call is TRBV27, the J call TRBJ2-1; TRBD2 agrees at 10 bases. Looked up from germline, CDR1 is MNHEY and CDR2 is SMNVEV (reference sequence). J was trimmed by 5 bases and V by 6 bases; bases with no gene match: 7. The CDR3 sequence is 15 residues long. Here the CDR3 DNA reads TGTGCCAGCAGCCCGGGACTAGCGCCCGACAATGAGCAGTTCTTC. Translation gives CASSPGLAPDNEQFF.

The sample holds many counts of this clonotype. The chain employs TRBV5-1 and TRBJ2-7, with 8 bases identical to TRBD1. This CDR3 comprises 14 residues. Trimming took 4 bases from V and 3 from J; bases not matched to a gene: 6. CDR1 and CDR2 from the germline V gene are SGHRS and YFSETQ. CDR3 protein: CASSTRDRIYEQYF. The CDR3 region has the DNA TGCGCCAGCAGCACCCGGGACAGGATCTACGAGCAGTACTTC. Filled out from reference TRBV5-1 and TRBJ2-7, the complete variable domain reads KAGVTQTPRYLIKTRGQQVTLSCSPISGHRSVSWYQQTPGQGLQFLFEYFSETQRNKGNFPGRFSGRQFSNSRSEMNVSTLELGDSALYLCASSTRDRIYEQYFGPGTRLTVT.